A single sample gave rise to the 17 T cell receptor beta chains below, sequenced in a study of blood T cell repertoires in COVID-19. Sequencing was performed with immunoSEQ multiplex PCR; in TCRdb, only in-frame clones are kept and a portion is missing. The sample gives about 140,000 clones, around nine tenths of which show up once; over 9.5% is in the top ten. The sample comprised peripheral blood. The receptors were sampled from a man in his fifties with active or convalescent COVID-19.

This chain uses TRBV4-1 with TRBJ1-2; a weak D match, TRBD1 (5 bases). In germline, CDR1 is MGHRA, CDR2 YSYEKL. CDR3 length equals 15 residues. Between the trimmed V and J ends, which lost 0 bases and 4 bases, there was a span of 12 bases. The CDR3 loop is CASSQEGAIAYGYTF. DNA of the CDR3: TGCGCCAGCAGCCAAGAAGGGGCCATTGCCTATGGCTACACCTTC.

This clone was recorded once. The chain carries TRBV5-1 and TRBJ2-1; a possible D gene is TRBD2 (6 bases). Germline lookup yields CDR1 SGHRS and CDR2 YFSETQ. This CDR3 has 16 residues. The V end was cut by 4 bases, the J end by 7 bases, with 21 bases between. CDR3 in amino acids: CASSTYGTYKENEQFF. CDR3 DNA sequence: TGCGCCAGCAGCACCTACGGGACTTATAAGGAGAATGAGCAGTTCTTC.

This sequence joins TRBV9 and TRBJ2-1; 11 positions agree with TRBD2. With 0 bases clipped from V and 5 bases from J, the junction kept 7 bases outside the gene matches. Germline V gene data show CDR1 as SGDLS and CDR2 as YYNGEE. The CDR3 totals 17 residues. This CDR3 is CASSVDSLAGGNNEQFF. DNA for the CDR3: TGTGCCAGCAGCGTAGATTCCCTAGCGGGAGGTAACAATGAGCAGTTCTTC.

The V gene is TRBV18, the J gene TRBJ1-1; D might be TRBD1 (6 bases). The V gene's germline CDR1 is KGHSH and CDR2 LQKENI. The CDR3 runs to 19 residues. V dropped 9 bases and J dropped 3 bases, with 32 bases sitting between them. For the CDR3, the DNA is TGTGCCAGTACCATTATGCCCAACCTGGGGGGGCGAAGGGACACTGAAGCTTTCTTT. Translating gives CASTIMPNLGGRRDTEAFF.

The CDR3 loop is CASRLLTGGATHGSGNTIYF. CDR3 coding DNA: TGTGCCAGTAGACTCCTTACAGGGGGCGCGACTCACGGCTCTGGAAACACCATATATTTT. The rearrangement joins TRBV19 to TRBJ1-3, with 9 positions matching TRBD1. The CDR3 runs to 20 residues. In germline, CDR1 is LNHDA, CDR2 SQIVND (reference sequence). With 6 bases clipped from V and 0 bases from J, the junction kept 18 bases outside the gene matches.

About this clone itself: The same CDR3 is also encoded by other DNA sequences in this sample. The chain employs TRBV5-1 and TRBJ2-2; TRBD1 might be the D (5 bases). Germline CDR1 reads SGHRS; CDR2 reads YFSETQ. Deletions cut 1 base from V and 2 bases from J, with 9 bases between. This CDR3 is built from 15 residues. The CDR3 DNA follows: TGCGCCAGCAGCTTGTCTCAGGGAAACACCGGGGAGCTGTTTTTT. Protein: CASSLSQGNTGELFF.

The chain is built from TRBV4-3 and TRBJ2-7, with 7 bases matching TRBD2. The V and J ends lost 0 bases and 1 base, in that order; junction bases with no gene match: 12. The CDR3 has 18 residues. Per germline, CDR1 LGHNA and CDR2 YSLEER. CDR3 in amino acids: CASSQDRNGGSLSYEQYF. The CDR3 DNA reads TGCGCCAGCAGCCAAGATAGGAACGGGGGGTCACTATCCTACGAGCAGTACTTC.

The chain carries TRBV19 and TRBJ2-1; TRBD1 agrees at 8 bases. The V gene's germline CDR1 is LNHDA and CDR2 SQIVND (reference sequence). The trim removed 3 bases at V and 4 bases at J, leaving 8 bases unmatched. The CDR3 spans 16 residues. This chain's CDR3 is CASSMGRGRVYNEQFF. The DNA for the CDR3 is TGTGCCAGTAGTATGGGCAGGGGGCGGGTATACAATGAGCAGTTCTTC. Looking up the rest from reference TRBV19 and TRBJ2-1 gives the full variable domain: DGGITQSPKYLFRKEGQNVTLSCEQNLNHDAMYWYRQDPGQGLRLIYYSQIVNDFQKGDIAEGYSVSREKKESFPLTVTSAQKNPTAFYLCASSMGRGRVYNEQFFGPGTRLTVL.

The gene calls are TRBV7-9 and TRBJ1-1, with D possibly being TRBD1 (6 bases). This CDR3 has 13 amino acids. V gave up 1 base and J gave up 7 bases, with 10 bases separating them. Germline CDR1 and CDR2: SEHNR and FQNEAQ (reference sequence). CDR3 bases: TGTGCCAGCAGCTTAGACAGGGTGGGTGAAGCTTTCTTT. Translation gives CASSLDRVGEAFF.

This chain links TRBV5-1 with TRBJ2-6; TRBD2 agrees at 10 bases. This CDR3 is 18 amino acids long. V shed 1 base, J shed 2 bases, and the junction held 6 bases outside the gene matches. Looked up from germline, CDR1 is SGHRS and CDR2 is YFSETQ. Here the CDR3 DNA reads TGCGCCAGCAGCTTGACCCTAGCGGGAGAAGCTGGGGCCAACGTCCTGACTTTC. This sequence encodes CASSLTLAGEAGANVLTF.

This rearrangement joins TRBV9 to TRBJ1-2; no clear D. The V and J ends lost 4 bases and 8 bases respectively, with 15 bases between them. CDR1 SGDLS and CDR2 YYNGEE come from the germline V gene. The CDR3 sequence is 13 residues long. In DNA form, the CDR3 reads TGTGCCAGCAGCCCGATAGGAGGGAGAGGCTACACCTTC. Protein sequence: CASSPIGGRGYTF.

The rearrangement links TRBV5-6 to TRBJ1-5, with TRBD1 matching 10 bases. In germline, CDR1 is SGHDT, CDR2 YYEEEE. The CDR3 is 18 residues long. V trimming: 4 bases; J trimming: 4 bases; junction bases outside the gene matches: 14. CDR3 loop: CASSDSLDRGRLNQPQHF. CDR3 sequence (DNA): TGTGCCAGCAGCGATTCCCTTGACAGGGGGCGGCTTAATCAGCCCCAGCATTTT. The full variable domain, with the rest looked up from reference TRBV5-6 and TRBJ1-5, is DAGVTQSPTHLIKTRGQQVTLRCSPKSGHDTVSWYQQALGQGPQFIFQYYEEEERQRGNFPDRFSGHQFPNYSSELNVNALLLGDSALYLCASSDSLDRGRLNQPQHFGDGTRLSIL.

The chain recombines TRBV27 with TRBJ2-7; D gene unclear. CDR1 MNHEY and CDR2 SMNVEV come from the germline V gene (reference sequence). The CDR3 loop spans 14 amino acids. Trimming removed 3 bases at V and 3 bases at J, with 12 bases between. CDR3 protein: CASSFVDTLYEQYF. CDR3 DNA sequence: TGTGCCAGCAGTTTCGTCGACACGCTCTACGAGCAGTACTTC.

The chain employs TRBV19 and TRBJ2-2; 10 positions agree with TRBD2. Germline loops: CDR1 LNHDA, CDR2 SQIVND (reference sequence). CDR3 length: 15 amino acids. With V trimmed by 7 bases and J by 6 bases, 8 bases remained unmatched. The CDR3 coding sequence is TGTGCCAGTATCGGTCTAGCGGGAGCCCCCGGGGAGCTGTTTTTT. Translation gives CASIGLAGAPGELFF.

This clone was detected only a few times. The rearrangement uses TRBV7-9 and TRBJ2-7; no clear D. CDR3 length: 12 amino acids. V lost 4 bases and J 6 bases, leaving 10 bases between the germline ends. Germline V CDR1 and CDR2: SEHNR, FQNEAQ (reference sequence). The DNA of the CDR3 is TGTGCCAGCAGCTCACAGATTAGCGAGCAGTACTTC. Its translation is CASSSQISEQYF.

V gene TRBV11-2 combines with J gene TRBJ1-1, with D tentatively TRBD1 (6 bases). The germline V gene has CDR1 SGHAT and CDR2 FQNNGV. V lost 2 bases to trimming and J lost 10 bases, with 14 bases between them. CDR3 size: 13 residues. Here the CDR3 DNA reads TGTGCCAGCAGCTTACTCCAGGGGCACGGAGCTTTCTTT. The encoded protein is CASSLLQGHGAFF.

This clone came up a few times. J is TRBJ1-2 and V is TRBV2; maybe TRBD1 (5 bases). The germline V gene has CDR1 SNHLY and CDR2 FYNNEI. Trimming cost V 6 bases and J 4 bases, with 18 bases left between them. The CDR3 consists of 15 residues. DNA for the CDR3: TGTGCCAGCAGGGGGGGAAGGGGAGGATCCTATGGCTACACCTTC. It codes for CASRGGRGGSYGYTF.